Below are 19 T cell receptor beta chains sequenced from a single sample in a study of technical replicates of blood from several donors. The repertoire was sequenced with immunoSEQ multiplex PCR; TCRdb's copy has only in-frame clones and lacks some. The sample has about 75,000 clones; nearly 98% are singletons. What was sequenced was T cells isolated from PBMCs. These receptors came from a human donor in good health.

The sample holds one count of this clone. The chain joins TRBV25-1 to TRBJ2-7; 14 nucleotides line up with TRBD2. The CDR3 consists of 14 residues. Per germline, CDR1 MGHDK and CDR2 SYGVNS. Losses at the gene ends were 6 bases for V and 9 bases for J; bases not matched to a gene: 7. CDR3 in amino acids: CASRPPGLAGVQYF. The DNA for the CDR3 is TGTGCCAGCAGGCCCCCGGGACTAGCGGGAGTGCAGTACTTC.

This chain connects TRBV6-5 to TRBJ1-6; unclear D gene. Trimming took 0 bases from V and 4 from J, leaving 4 bases between them. The germline V gene encodes CDR1 MNHEY and CDR2 SVGAGI. CDR3 length: 14 residues. The CDR3 DNA follows: TGTGCCAGCAGTTACTCTAATTATAATTCACCCCTCCACTTT. Protein product: CASSYSNYNSPLHF.

The rearrangement uses TRBV11-3 and TRBJ1-5, with D maybe TRBD1 (5 bases). Looked up from germline, CDR1 is SGHNT and CDR2 is YENEEA. The CDR3 is 16 amino acids. Trimming took 2 bases from V and 1 from J, leaving 12 bases between them. The CDR3 here is CASSLRDRASNQPQHF. CDR3 nucleotide sequence: TGTGCCAGCAGCTTACGCGACAGAGCCAGCAATCAGCCCCAGCATTTT.

The chain joins TRBV18 to TRBJ1-1; D is possibly TRBD1 (5 bases). Germline values: CDR1 KGHSH, CDR2 LQKENI. With 0 bases removed from V and 3 bases from J, the gap between germline ends came to 14 bases. The CDR3 is 16 amino acids. CDR3 sequence: CASSPPSKGSHTEAFF. The DNA for the CDR3 is TGTGCCAGCTCACCACCTAGTAAGGGGTCTCACACTGAAGCTTTCTTT.

The V and J genes are TRBV5-1 and TRBJ1-1; D is unresolved. CDR3 size: 15 residues. Germline values: CDR1 SGHRS, CDR2 YFSETQ. The V and J ends lost 4 bases and 0 bases respectively, with 13 bases between them. CDR3 residues: CASSIERGLNTEAFF. DNA for the CDR3: TGCGCCAGCAGCATAGAGAGAGGCTTGAACACTGAAGCTTTCTTT.

The chain links TRBV7-8 to TRBJ1-6; TRBD1 is a possible D gene (6 bases). The CDR3 loop spans 16 amino acids. V lost 5 bases and J lost 2, with 13 bases in between. Germline V gives CDR1 SGHVS, CDR2 FQNEAQ. The CDR3: CASSENTGTYNSPLHF. CDR3 bases: TGTGCCAGCAGCGAGAACACAGGGACCTATAATTCACCCCTCCACTTT. Filled out from reference TRBV7-8 and TRBJ1-6, the complete variable domain reads GAGVSQSPRYKVAKRGQDVALRCDPISGHVSLFWYQQALGQGPEFLTYFQNEAQLDKSGLPSDRFFAERPEGSVSTLKIQRTQQEDSAVYLCASSENTGTYNSPLHFGNGTRLTVT.

This clone came up once. The CDR3 DNA sequence: TGTGCCATCAGTGACGGGGGGACCAACTACAATGAGCAGTTCTTC. Its protein product is CAISDGGTNYNEQFF. This chain joins TRBV10-3 and TRBJ2-1, with TRBD2 matching 7 bases. In germline, CDR1 is ENHRY, CDR2 SYGVKD. This CDR3 has 15 amino acids. The junction had 5 bases not matched to a gene; V was cut back by 3 bases and J by 3 bases.

This clone was found a few times. The chain couples TRBV10-1 to TRBJ2-2; D call uncertain. In germline, CDR1 is WNHNN, CDR2 SYGVQD (reference sequence). The CDR3 has 12 residues. V lost 9 bases and J lost 2, with 7 bases in between. DNA for the CDR3: TGCGCCAGTGCGAGCAACACCGGGGAGCTGTTTTTT. This sequence encodes CASASNTGELFF.

This chain uses TRBV6-6 with TRBJ1-1; 7 bases are shared with TRBD1. The V segment lost 4 bases and the J segment 11 bases; nucleotides outside the gene matches: 13. The germline gives CDR1 MNHNY, CDR2 SVGAGI (reference sequence). CDR3 length equals 14 residues. The CDR3 DNA sequence: TGTGCCAGCAGTTCAACAGGGGATCGTTTTAGGGCTTTCTTT. Its translation: CASSSTGDRFRAFF.

The rearrangement links TRBV7-6 to TRBJ2-5, with D perhaps TRBD1 (6 bases). Germline lookup yields CDR1 SGHVS and CDR2 FNYEAQ. The germline V and J ends were trimmed by 1 base and 1 base, with 16 bases remaining between them. The CDR3 sequence is 17 residues long. CDR3 amino acids: CASSLGSGQRPQETQYF. As DNA, the CDR3 is TGTGCCAGCAGCTTAGGTTCCGGACAGCGACCCCAAGAGACCCAGTACTTC.

The chain carries TRBV25-1 and TRBJ2-5; no clear D. V gave up 2 bases and J gave up 3 bases, with 7 bases separating them. The germline CDR1 and CDR2 sequences are MGHDK and SYGVNS. The CDR3 is 13 residues long. In nucleotides, the CDR3 is TGTGCCAGCAGTGAACTCAGAAAAGAGACCCAGTACTTC. It specifies CASSELRKETQYF.

This clone was picked up one time. In DNA, the CDR3 is TGTGCCAGCAGCTTAGGCCCGGGTGGTGGACAGCCCCAGCATTTT. Translation gives CASSLGPGGGQPQHF. The rearrangement uses TRBV11-2 and TRBJ1-5, with D unresolved. The CDR3 sequence is 15 residues long. Germline CDR1 and CDR2: SGHAT and FQNNGV. Trimming stripped 1 base from V and 7 bases from J, with 14 bases between.

The gene calls are TRBV19 and TRBJ1-2, with 10 bases that match TRBD1. Germline values: CDR1 LNHDA, CDR2 SQIVND (reference sequence). This CDR3 has 15 residues. Unmatched junction bases numbered 10, after V lost 4 bases and J lost 8 bases. The CDR3, as DNA: TGTGCCAGTAGTACGTCCCGGGACAGGGGAGAAGGCTACACCTTC. Protein sequence: CASSTSRDRGEGYTF.

This clone appeared once. J is TRBJ1-5 and V is TRBV10-3; no definite D call. The germline V and J ends were trimmed by 11 bases and 7 bases, with 24 bases remaining between them. CDR1 and CDR2 (germline): ENHRY, SYGVKD. The CDR3 runs 15 residues. The CDR3 DNA is TGTGCCGCGGGGAGAGCGGGCTTAATGGAACAGCCCCAGCATTTT. As protein: CAAGRAGLMEQPQHF.

V and J are TRBV27 and TRBJ1-3; D remains ambiguous. V was pared by 6 bases and J by 0 bases, with 12 bases between. The CDR3 loop spans 15 amino acids. Per the germline V gene, CDR1 is MNHEY and CDR2 is SMNVEV (reference sequence). Written as DNA, the CDR3 is TGTGCCAGCAGCGCTACGAGGAGCTCTGGAAACACCATATATTTT. This encodes CASSATRSSGNTIYF.

The CDR3 DNA is TGTGCCAGCAGCTTAGGGGGGGACTTAGCTTTCTTT. This codes for CASSLGGDLAFF. V gene TRBV11-2 combines with J gene TRBJ1-1; TRBD1 might be the D (5 bases). V lost 1 base and J lost 10, with 10 bases in between. The CDR3 runs to 12 residues. Germline values: CDR1 SGHAT, CDR2 FQNNGV.

This chain joins TRBV14 and TRBJ2-5; D gene unclear. The CDR3 has 15 residues. Trimming shortened V by 4 bases and J by 2 bases, and 14 bases separated the two germline ends. From germline, CDR1 is SGHDN and CDR2 FVKESK. DNA of the CDR3: TGTGCCAGCAGCCTAATGACTGGTGCTCAAGAGACCCAGTACTTC. This gives the protein CASSLMTGAQETQYF.

The chain combines TRBV9 with TRBJ2-1; no clear D gene. Germline CDR1 SGDLS, CDR2 YYNGEE. The ends were cut back, 3 bases at V and 7 bases at J, with 5 bases in the middle. This CDR3 has 11 amino acids. CDR3 residues: CASSAQNEQFF. The CDR3 DNA reads as TGTGCCAGCAGCGCCCAAAATGAGCAGTTCTTC.

This chain uses TRBV5-1 with TRBJ2-3; 9 nucleotides match TRBD2. Germline V CDR1 and CDR2: SGHRS, YFSETQ. Trimming took 2 bases from V and 5 from J; bases not matched to a gene: 6. This CDR3 is 15 amino acids long. The CDR3 loop reads CASSFRGGAGDTQYF. The CDR3 DNA reads TGCGCCAGCAGCTTTCGCGGGGGGGCCGGAGATACGCAGTATTTT.